In its sample, the clone carrying this T cell receptor (beta chain) was seen a few times. Its antigen is undetermined. Sequence at one end of the junction differs from germline and may be a read error. Germline V gene sequence: CDR1 LGHDT, CDR2 YNNKEL (reference sequence). The CDR3 is 15 residues long. The sample, 7.5 to 10 milliliters of peripheral blood, was drawn from each donor. Samples each yielded at least 5 micrograms of total RNA. The data stem from a study of blood T cells in healthy people across ages. Study outcomes and limitations: A greater number of naive CD4+ cells and higher diversity distinguished long-lived donors from aged donors.

Sample-barcoded 5' priming and a J-beta primer mix drove a second PCR of roughly 6 to 12 cycles. TCRdb itself ran the 5' RACE reads through MiXCR, one entry per CDR3 protein. The sample holds around 1,500,000 distinct CDR3 sequences, about 28% seen once. This rearrangement joins TRBV3-1 to TRBJ2-1; 9 nucleotides agree with TRBD1. Sequenced material: blood. The receptor's source is a woman aged 25 to 45 in good health. This CDR3 is CAGSRTGTGQNEQFF. CDR3 coding DNA: TGTGCCGGCAGCCGAACCGGGACAGGGCAAAATGAGCAGTTCTTC.